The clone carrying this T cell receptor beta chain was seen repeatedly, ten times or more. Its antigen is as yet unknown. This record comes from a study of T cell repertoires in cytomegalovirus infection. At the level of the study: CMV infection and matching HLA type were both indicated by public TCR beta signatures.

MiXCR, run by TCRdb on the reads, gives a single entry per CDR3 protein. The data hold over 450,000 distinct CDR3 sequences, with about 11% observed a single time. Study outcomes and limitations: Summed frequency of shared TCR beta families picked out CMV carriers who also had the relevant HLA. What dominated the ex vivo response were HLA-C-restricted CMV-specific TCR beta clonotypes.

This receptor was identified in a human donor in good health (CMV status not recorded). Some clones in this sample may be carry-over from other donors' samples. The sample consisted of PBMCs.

CDR3 in amino acids: CATRARDRFNYGYTF. CDR3 DNA sequence: TGTGCCACCAGGGCCCGGGACAGGTTCAACTATGGCTACACCTTC. The chain has TRBV28 and TRBJ1-2; TRBD1 matches 8 bases. The CDR3 runs to 15 residues. Germline assignment: CDR1 MDHEN and CDR2 SYDVKM. Unmatched junction bases numbered 12, after V lost 10 bases and J lost 2 bases.